The 27 T cell receptor beta chains presented below share a single source sample, sequenced in a study of T cell repertoires in cytomegalovirus infection (dated by TCRdb to between 2019 and 2020). The instrument was an Illumina HiSeq 1500. Clones were called with MiXCR by TCRdb after fastp trimmed the public reads at Q25, and only in-frame beta chains were retained. Rows are unified per CDR3 protein, each entry keeping the most common DNA and genes. The table for this sample lists about 310,000 distinct CDR3 sequences; 25% of them were counted only once. Approximately 12% of the sample goes to the ten largest clones. No cognate antigen is known for these TCRs. The treatment or condition label, as the study defines it: in vitro stimulation with specific CMV peptide epitopes to enrich CMV-specific T cells. The starting material was cultured PBMCs, obtained from culture after CMV antigen stimulation. Source of these receptors: a human donor in good health (CMV status not recorded). Some clones in this sample may be carry-over from other donors' samples.

This clonotype was seen ten or more times. The rearrangement joins TRBV7-2 to TRBJ2-7; 9 bases match TRBD2. The CDR3 contains 16 residues. Per germline, CDR1 SGHTA and CDR2 FQGNSA. Losses at the gene ends were 4 bases for V and 7 bases for J; bases not matched to a gene: 14. This CDR3 reads CASSSSPGREGGEQYF. Written as DNA, the CDR3 is TGTGCCAGCAGCTCATCCCCTGGGCGGGAGGGTGGGGAGCAGTACTTC.

The chain couples TRBV29-1 to TRBJ2-7; TRBD1 might be the D (5 bases). Germline assignment: CDR1 SQVTM and CDR2 ANQGSEA. Between the trimmed V and J ends, which lost 4 bases and 3 bases, there was a span of 10 bases. The CDR3 is made up of 12 amino acids. The CDR3 sequence: CSVGQGNYEQYV. The CDR3 DNA follows: TGCAGCGTTGGGCAGGGAAACTACGAGCAGTACGTC.

The sample holds many counts of this clonotype. The chain joins TRBV7-8 to TRBJ2-7; possibly TRBD1 or TRBD2 for D (5 bases each). The V and J ends lost 3 bases and 3 bases respectively, with 12 bases between them. The CDR3 consists of 14 residues. Germline lookup yields CDR1 SGHVS and CDR2 FQNEAQ. The CDR3 loop is CASSFNKGSYEQYF. CDR3 nucleotides: TGTGCCAGCAGCTTCAACAAGGGGAGCTACGAGCAGTACTTC. Combining the CDR3 with reference TRBV7-8 and TRBJ2-7 gives the whole variable domain GAGVSQSPRYKVAKRGQDVALRCDPISGHVSLFWYQQALGQGPEFLTYFQNEAQLDKSGLPSDRFFAERPEGSVSTLKIQRTQQEDSAVYLCASSFNKGSYEQYFGPGTRLTVT.

There are many counts of this clonotype. The chain employs TRBV7-2 and TRBJ1-1; the match to TRBD1 covers 7 bases. Trimming at V came to 2 bases and at J to 10 bases, leaving 10 bases not matched to a gene. The CDR3 has 14 residues. Germline V gene sequence: CDR1 SGHTA, CDR2 FQGNSA. DNA of the CDR3: TGTGCCAGCAGCTTAACATTAAGGGACAGACGAGCTTTCTTT. Encoded protein: CASSLTLRDRRAFF.

This chain links TRBV19 with TRBJ2-5; the D gene is possibly TRBD1 (6 bases). The germline CDR1 and CDR2 sequences are LNHDA and SQIVND (reference sequence). V lost 3 bases and J 6 bases, leaving 20 bases between the germline ends. The CDR3 covers 16 residues. The DNA of the CDR3 is TGTGCCAGTAGTATGAGGACAGCCTCCCAGCTACAGACCCAGTACTTC. The encoded protein is CASSMRTASQLQTQYF.

CDR3 sequence (DNA): TGTGCCACCAGTGAGCGCGGGGGCGGAGAGACCCAGTACTTC. Protein: CATSERGGGETQYF. V and J are TRBV24-1 and TRBJ2-5; D is possibly TRBD2 (7 bases). CDR3 size: 14 residues. From germline, CDR1 is KGHDR and CDR2 SFDVKD. The V end was cut by 4 bases, the J end by 4 bases, with 12 bases between.

The V call is TRBV7-9, the J call TRBJ2-1; 9 bases are a match to TRBD2. Germline assignment: CDR1 SEHNR and CDR2 FQNEAQ (reference sequence). CDR3 size: 14 residues. J lost 9 bases, V lost 4 bases, and 7 bases had no gene match. In DNA form, the CDR3 reads TGTGCCAGCAGCTCGGCGCTAGCGGGAACTGAGCAGTTCTTC. It encodes CASSSALAGTEQFF.

In its sample, this clonotype was seen a few times. The genes are TRBV5-1 and TRBJ2-7; the D is unclear. The CDR3 is 13 residues long. Trimming cost V 4 bases and J 4 bases, with 12 bases left between them. In germline, CDR1 is SGHRS, CDR2 YFSETQ. Written as DNA, the CDR3 is TGCGCCAGCAGCCCTCGGCCCGGGTACGAGCAGTACTTC. Protein: CASSPRPGYEQYF.

The V call is TRBV12-3 or TRBV12-4, the J call TRBJ2-2, with a weak D call TRBD2 (6 bases). Trimming left V 5 bases short and J 0 bases short, with 10 bases between. This CDR3 region has 15 residues. CDR3 DNA: TGTGCCAGCAGTAGAGGAGGGTCGAACACCGGGGAGCTGTTTTTT. Translating it yields CASSRGGSNTGELFF.

This rearrangement joins TRBV28 to TRBJ2-1; 12 bases are shared with TRBD2. V lost 5 bases and J lost 8; bases outside the gene matches: 13. Germline loops: CDR1 MDHEN, CDR2 SYDVKM. This CDR3 has 17 amino acids. DNA for the CDR3: TGTGCCAGCAGTGGGGAGACTAGCGGGAGTCCCCCCGATGAGCAGTTCTTC. Its translation is CASSGETSGSPPDEQFF.

The chain carries TRBV6-5 and TRBJ1-4; 7 bases match TRBD1. This CDR3 is built from 15 residues. The germline gives CDR1 MNHEY, CDR2 SVGAGI. J gave up 8 bases and V 6 bases, and 12 bases lay outside the gene matches. This CDR3 reads CASRGRGPSGEKLFF. CDR3 nucleotides: TGTGCCAGCAGGGGAAGGGGGCCGTCGGGCGAAAAACTGTTTTTT.

The rearrangement links TRBV7-9 to TRBJ1-1; D is undetermined. CDR1 SEHNR and CDR2 FQNEAQ come from the germline V gene (reference sequence). This CDR3 is built from 16 residues. V lost 5 bases to trimming and J lost 1 base, with 17 bases between them. The CDR3 sequence is CASSGDRGRENTEAFF. CDR3 coding DNA: TGTGCCAGCAGCGGCGATCGGGGAAGGGAGAACACTGAAGCTTTCTTT.

The rearrangement uses TRBV4-1 and TRBJ2-7, with D possibly being TRBD1 (6 bases). The CDR3 sequence is 18 residues long. Germline values: CDR1 MGHRA, CDR2 YSYEKL. V was clipped by 3 bases and J by 2 bases, with 23 bases between them. Here the CDR3 reads CASSQTPTLQGTTYEQYV. The CDR3 DNA reads TGCGCCAGCAGCCAGACCCCTACCTTGCAGGGGACCACCTACGAGCAGTACGTC.

This clonotype ranks as medium-sized. The rearrangement joins TRBV7-2 to TRBJ1-4, with D possibly being TRBD1 (6 bases). This CDR3 comprises 15 residues. Germline V gives CDR1 SGHTA, CDR2 FQGNSA. Trimming left V 5 bases short and J 5 bases short, with 15 bases between. The CDR3 here is CASSVQGSWNEKLFF. In nucleotides, the CDR3 is TGTGCCAGCAGCGTACAGGGATCTTGGAATGAAAAACTGTTTTTT.

This chain joins TRBV11-2 and TRBJ2-5; TRBD2 aligns across 14 bases. The V gene's germline CDR1 is SGHAT and CDR2 FQNNGV. J gave up 4 bases and V 4 bases, and 11 bases lay outside the gene matches. The CDR3 consists of 18 residues. The CDR3 is CASSSGLAGGYSGETQYF. The CDR3 nucleotides are TGTGCCAGCAGCTCAGGACTAGCGGGAGGCTATTCGGGAGAGACCCAGTACTTC.

The chain joins TRBV11-2 to TRBJ1-5; no definite D call. Germline loops: CDR1 SGHAT, CDR2 FQNNGV. The ends were cut back, 2 bases at V and 1 base at J, with 9 bases in the middle. The CDR3 sequence is 15 residues long. CDR3 DNA sequence: TGTGCCAGCAGCTTATCTTCTCAGAGCAATCAGCCCCAGCATTTT. Translating it yields CASSLSSQSNQPQHF. The variable domain in full, with the rest retrieved from reference TRBV11-2 and TRBJ1-5, is EAGVAQSPRYKIIEKRQSVAFWCNPISGHATLYWYQQILGQGPKLLIQFQNNGVVDDSQLPKDRFSAERLKGVDSTLKIQPAKLEDSAVYLCASSLSSQSNQPQHFGDGTRLSIL.

The V and J genes are TRBV28 and TRBJ2-2; the D is unclear. Trimming shortened V by 7 bases and J by 6 bases, and 6 bases separated the two germline ends. This CDR3 contains 11 residues. Germline V gives CDR1 MDHEN, CDR2 SYDVKM. CDR3 protein: CASKVAGELFF. DNA of the CDR3: TGTGCCAGCAAAGTGGCCGGGGAGCTGTTTTTT.

V usage is TRBV28 and J usage is TRBJ2-7; 10 nucleotides agree with TRBD1. This CDR3 comprises 15 residues. Trimming took 3 bases from V and 0 from J; bases not matched to a gene: 2. The germline V gene has CDR1 MDHEN and CDR2 SYDVKM. In DNA form, the CDR3 reads TGTGCCAGCAGTTTTTGGACAGGGGGCTCCTACGAGCAGTACTTC. Protein sequence: CASSFWTGGSYEQYF.

The chain is built from TRBV6-6 and TRBJ1-5, with D possibly being TRBD1 (6 bases). The CDR3 is 14 amino acids. Germline CDR1 is MNHNY and CDR2 is SVGAGI (reference sequence). V was shortened by 10 bases and J by 1 base, with 14 bases between the two germline ends. For the CDR3, the DNA is TGTGCCACCTCCACCGGGGGCAGCAATCAGCCCCAGCATTTT. Translating it yields CATSTGGSNQPQHF.

CDR3 protein: CASSLEWVSNEQFF. For the CDR3, the DNA is TGTGCCAGCAGCTTGGAGTGGGTTTCCAATGAGCAGTTCTTC. The rearrangement links TRBV5-5 to TRBJ2-1; D is uncertain. Germline V gives CDR1 SGHKS, CDR2 YYEKEE (reference sequence). Trimming left V 0 bases short and J 6 bases short, with 10 bases between. The CDR3 runs 14 residues.

The rearrangement uses TRBV7-6 and TRBJ1-5; TRBD1 is a possible D gene (5 bases). There are 14 residues in the CDR3. Germline lookup yields CDR1 SGHVS and CDR2 FNYEAQ. Deletions cut 5 bases from V and 4 bases from J, with 12 bases between. The CDR3 nucleotides read TGTGCCAGCAGCCCCCTGGACACAAATCAGCCCCAGCATTTT. It codes for CASSPLDTNQPQHF.

The gene calls are TRBV12-3 or TRBV12-4 and TRBJ2-3; TRBD2 aligns across 7 bases. Unmatched junction bases numbered 8, after V lost 6 bases and J lost 8 bases. The CDR3 loop spans 13 amino acids. The CDR3 sequence is CASSLSGGTTQYF. The CDR3 bases are TGTGCCAGCAGCCTCTCCGGGGGGACTACGCAGTATTTT.

This clonotype was seen only a few times. The rearrangement joins TRBV27 to TRBJ2-2; D may be TRBD2 (6 bases). V lost 6 bases, J lost 5 bases, and 13 bases lay in between. The CDR3 extends over 14 amino acids. CDR1 is MNHEY and CDR2 is SMNVEV in the germline V gene (reference sequence). The CDR3 here is CASSAGYRTGELFF. The CDR3 bases are TGTGCCAGCAGCGCGGGATATCGAACCGGGGAGCTGTTTTTT.

The sample holds a few counts of this clonotype. The genes are TRBV7-2 and TRBJ2-7, with D unresolved. CDR1 and CDR2 from the germline V gene are SGHTA and FQGNSA. V shed 5 bases and J shed 5 bases, with 7 bases lying between them. The CDR3 totals 11 residues. The CDR3 nucleotides read TGTGCCAGCAGCAATATGGACGAGCAGTACTTC. This encodes CASSNMDEQYF.

This clonotype occurred a few times. The CDR3 region has the DNA TGTGCCAGCAGTCTCAGGTATCAGCCCCAGCATTTT. Translated: CASSLRYQPQHF. The chain employs TRBV28 and TRBJ1-5; no reliable D call. Trimming removed 5 bases at V and 5 bases at J, with 7 bases between. Per germline, CDR1 MDHEN and CDR2 SYDVKM. This CDR3 has 12 amino acids.

This clonotype was observed a few times. The V call is TRBV11-2, the J call TRBJ2-3; TRBD2 matches 11 bases. The V gene's germline CDR1 is SGHAT and CDR2 FQNNGV. The CDR3 totals 18 residues. V was pared by 3 bases and J by 0 bases, with 8 bases of the junction left unmatched. The CDR3 reads CASSLDPIAGGSTDTQYF. The CDR3 DNA reads TGTGCCAGCAGCTTGGATCCCATAGCGGGAGGGAGCACAGATACGCAGTATTTT.

This clonotype has just a few counts. The chain joins TRBV6-6 to TRBJ2-7, with TRBD2 as a possible D gene (6 bases). This CDR3 is 11 amino acids long. Germline V gene data show CDR1 as MNHNY and CDR2 as SVGAGI (reference sequence). With 11 bases removed from V and 0 bases from J, the gap between germline ends came to 8 bases. The CDR3 here is CAGGYSYEQYF. The CDR3 bases are TGTGCCGGAGGGTACTCCTACGAGCAGTACTTC.